This T cell receptor beta chain was recovered during a study of identical twins. V lost 7 bases and J lost 1, with 14 bases in between. Germline-derived CDR1 and CDR2 are SEHNR and FQNEAQ (reference sequence). CDR3 size: 15 residues. Study conclusions and caveats: In cord blood, abundant beta clonotypes had fewer insertions; memory showed no trend. The models gave estimates that fell short of the out-of-frame TCR alpha sharing seen in monozygotic twins.

Addition of a universal primer site occurred through template switching, and cDNA carried unique molecular identifiers. TCRdb itself ran the 5' RACE reads through MiXCR, one entry per CDR3 protein. The sample lists approximately 550,000 distinct CDR3 sequences; 20% to 25% were seen once. Remarks on this clonotype: Its antigen is currently unknown.

This sample also belongs to another study, concerning yellow fever vaccine responses in identical twins.

Sequences were obtained from CD4+ T cells sorted from blood. This sequence was found in a woman between 18 and 29 years old in good health. The chain is built from TRBV7-9 and TRBJ1-3, with D unclear. The CDR3 DNA sequence: TGTGCCAGCACGTTCCGGGAAGGATCTGGAAACACCATATATTTT. It encodes CASTFREGSGNTIYF.